This T cell receptor (beta chain) is from a study of blood T cell repertoires in COVID-19. At the level of the study: From the United States, Italy and Spain came samples of acute and convalescent COVID-19. T cells, B-cell-depleted T cells, or PBMCs provided the cDNA or gDNA that served as material.

V was shortened by 0 bases and J by 1 base, with 12 bases between the two germline ends. The CDR3 is 16 amino acids. CDR1 is SEHNR, CDR2 FQNEAQ, per germline (reference sequence). The study assigned cohorts using participant-reported clinical history. Repertoires were generated with immunoSEQ multiplex PCR, while TCRdb's copy carries only in-frame clones and drops some. The sample includes a few hundred thousand clones, 80% of them seen just once. The specimen sequenced was PBMCs or T cells enriched from blood (not recorded which). The TCR was taken from a woman in her 40s with acute COVID-19. The gene calls are TRBV7-9 and TRBJ1-1; D unclear. CDR3 amino acids: CASSLAVERRNTEAFF. CDR3 sequence (DNA): TGTGCCAGCAGCTTAGCGGTGGAAAGGAGGAACACTGAAGCTTTCTTT.